This TCR beta chain appears in the sequencing data of a study of yellow fever vaccine responses in identical twins. The study's findings and limits: After vaccination, twins' T cell response reportedly seemed partly convergent, partly personalized.

In TCRdb, the RT-PCR reads were re-called with MiXCR into one record per CDR3 protein. The table has 3,500 to 4,500 distinct CDR3 sequences, about four fifths seen once. The table lists this clonotype with a few counts. The antigen is unknown. This specimen consisted of T cells from blood (PBMCs), unsorted or a sorted subset (not recorded which), obtained before or after yellow fever vaccination (not recorded which). This TCR came from a woman aged 18-35 years who received the yellow fever vaccine.

CDR3 sequence (DNA): TGCGCCAGCAGCCCAGCGGGGGGGCAGCCCCAGCATTTT. The encoded protein is CASSPAGGQPQHF. The chain carries TRBV4-1 and TRBJ1-5; D perhaps matches TRBD1 (5 bases). This CDR3 comprises 13 residues. V gave up 4 bases and J gave up 7 bases, with 11 bases separating them. Germline CDR1 is MGHRA and CDR2 is YSYEKL.